The T cell receptor (beta chain) under discussion was sequenced for a study of glioma-infiltrating T cells. Overall study findings and caveats: Non-neoplastic patients had below-expected tissue-blood divergence, while all gliomas exceeded expectation.

The sample holds many counts of this clonotype. Its target is not known. CDR3 length equals 17 residues. Germline lookup yields CDR1 MNHEY and CDR2 SMNVEV (reference sequence). The V and J ends lost 6 bases and 1 base, in that order; junction bases with no gene match: 10. Amplification of TCR alpha and beta CDR3 regions from RNA used iRepertoire nested multiplex PCR. One-step reverse transcription and amplification started from around 100-400 ng of tissue mRNA or PBMC total RNA. TCRdb re-analysed the multiplex PCR reads in MiXCR, keeping a single row per CDR3 protein. The sample yields some 160,000 distinct CDR3 sequences, around 42% seen once.

Sample: glioma tissue, nonneoplastic brain tissue, or PBMCs (not recorded which). The chain combines TRBV27 with TRBJ2-1; 9 bases map to TRBD2. The TCR sequence derives from a human donor with low-grade glioma or glioblastoma, undergoing nonglioma brain surgery, or in good health (not recorded which). As DNA, the CDR3 is TGTGCCAGCAGGGAGGCCCCCGGACTAGCGTCCTACAATGAGCAGTTCTTC. Its translation is CASREAPGLASYNEQFF.